Following are 5 T cell receptor beta chains from one sample sequenced in a study of identical twins. Each CDR3 protein gets one entry after TCRdb re-called the 5' RACE reads with MiXCR. Among some 570,000 distinct CDR3 sequences, about a fifth were seen once, and the ten largest hold approximately 0.5%. These data are also associated with another study on yellow fever vaccine responses in identical twins.

Input material: CD4+ T cells sorted from blood. The receptor set was obtained from a woman aged 18 to 35 in good health.

Many counts were recorded for this clonotype. V gene TRBV12-3 or TRBV12-4 combines with J gene TRBJ2-1; D perhaps matches TRBD2 (5 bases). This CDR3 has 12 residues. V was clipped by 5 bases and J by 5 bases, with 7 bases between them. CDR3 in amino acids: CASSLTNNEQFF. Here the CDR3 DNA reads TGTGCCAGCAGTCTGACTAACAATGAGCAGTTCTTC.

V is TRBV5-1 and J is TRBJ2-3; D uncertain. CDR1 is SGHRS and CDR2 is YFSETQ in the germline V gene. The length of the CDR3 is 16 residues. Trimming removed 0 bases from V and 2 bases from J, with 13 bases in between. This CDR3 reads CASSLEWGSATDTQYF. CDR3 nucleotides: TGCGCCAGCAGCTTGGAATGGGGAAGTGCCACAGATACGCAGTATTTT.

The chain is built from TRBV6-5 and TRBJ2-7; either TRBD1 or TRBD2 may supply D (5 bases each). Germline V gives CDR1 MNHEY, CDR2 SVGAGI. Trimming removed 5 bases at V and 2 bases at J, with 19 bases between. CDR3 length: 16 residues. CDR3 in amino acids: CASSARGGTPTYEQYF. The CDR3 DNA reads as TGTGCCAGCAGTGCTCGAGGTGGGACCCCCACCTACGAGCAGTACTTC.

The V call is TRBV3-1, the J call TRBJ1-2; D is uncertain. This CDR3 has 11 amino acids. In germline, CDR1 is LGHDT, CDR2 YNNKEL (reference sequence). Trimming shortened V by 4 bases and J by 9 bases, and 9 bases separated the two germline ends. CDR3 bases: TGTGCCAGCAGCCGCAGGTTGAGCTACACCTTC. Protein product: CASSRRLSYTF.

This clonotype has a handful of counts. The chain has TRBV5-6 and TRBJ2-3; D perhaps matches TRBD1 (5 bases). The CDR3 is 14 amino acids. Trimming pared 5 bases from V and 4 bases from J, leaving 14 bases between. Germline CDR1 is SGHDT and CDR2 is YYEEEE. CDR3 protein: CASRGQHAADTQYF. Here the CDR3 DNA reads TGTGCCAGCAGGGGGCAGCACGCTGCAGATACGCAGTATTTT.